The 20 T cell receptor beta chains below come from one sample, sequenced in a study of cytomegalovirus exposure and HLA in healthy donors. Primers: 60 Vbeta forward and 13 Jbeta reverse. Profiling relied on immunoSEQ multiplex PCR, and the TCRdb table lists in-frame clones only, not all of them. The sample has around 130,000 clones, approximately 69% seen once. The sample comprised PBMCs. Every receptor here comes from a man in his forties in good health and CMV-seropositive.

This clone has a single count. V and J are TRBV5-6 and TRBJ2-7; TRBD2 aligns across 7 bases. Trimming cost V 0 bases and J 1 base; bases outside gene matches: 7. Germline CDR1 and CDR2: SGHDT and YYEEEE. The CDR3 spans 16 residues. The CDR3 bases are TGTGCCAGCAGCTTGGTAGGGGCGGGAGAATCCTACGAGCAGTACTTC. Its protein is CASSLVGAGESYEQYF.

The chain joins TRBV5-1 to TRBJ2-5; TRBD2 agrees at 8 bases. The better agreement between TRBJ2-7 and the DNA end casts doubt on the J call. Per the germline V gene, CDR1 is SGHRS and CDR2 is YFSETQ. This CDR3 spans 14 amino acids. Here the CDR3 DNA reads TGCGCCAGCAGCTTGGACGGGAGGGTCTACGAGCAGTACTTC. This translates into CASSLDGRVYEQYF.

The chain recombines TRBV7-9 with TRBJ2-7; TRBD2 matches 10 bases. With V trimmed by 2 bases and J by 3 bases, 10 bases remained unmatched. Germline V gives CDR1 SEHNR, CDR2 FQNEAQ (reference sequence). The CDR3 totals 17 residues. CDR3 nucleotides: TGTGCCAGCAGCTTACCCGGGAGCGGGAGGGCCCTCTACGAGCAGTACTTC. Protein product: CASSLPGSGRALYEQYF.

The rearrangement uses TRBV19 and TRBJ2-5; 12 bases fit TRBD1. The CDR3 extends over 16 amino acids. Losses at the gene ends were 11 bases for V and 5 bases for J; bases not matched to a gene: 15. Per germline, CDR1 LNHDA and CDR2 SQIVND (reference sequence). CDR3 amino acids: CASAKPGQGAGETQYF. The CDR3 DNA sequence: TGTGCCTCTGCGAAACCGGGACAGGGGGCTGGGGAGACCCAGTACTTC.

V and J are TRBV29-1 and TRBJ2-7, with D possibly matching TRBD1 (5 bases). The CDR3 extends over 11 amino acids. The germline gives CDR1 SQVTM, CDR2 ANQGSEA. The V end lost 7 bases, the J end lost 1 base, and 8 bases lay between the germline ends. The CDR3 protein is CSGGSSYEQYF. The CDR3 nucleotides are TGCAGCGGGGGCTCATCCTACGAGCAGTACTTC.

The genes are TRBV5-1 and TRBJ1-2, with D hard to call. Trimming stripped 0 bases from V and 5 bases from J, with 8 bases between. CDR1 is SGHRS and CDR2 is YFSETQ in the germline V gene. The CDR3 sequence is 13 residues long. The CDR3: CASSLEVRYGYTF. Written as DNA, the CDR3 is TGCGCCAGCAGCTTGGAAGTGAGGTATGGCTACACCTTC.

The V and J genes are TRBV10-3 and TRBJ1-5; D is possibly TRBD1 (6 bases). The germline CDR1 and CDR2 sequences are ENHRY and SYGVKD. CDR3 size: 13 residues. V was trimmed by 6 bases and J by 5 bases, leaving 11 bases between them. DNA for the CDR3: TGTGCCATCAGGAGGACAGTGGATCAGCCCCAGCATTTT. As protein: CAIRRTVDQPQHF.

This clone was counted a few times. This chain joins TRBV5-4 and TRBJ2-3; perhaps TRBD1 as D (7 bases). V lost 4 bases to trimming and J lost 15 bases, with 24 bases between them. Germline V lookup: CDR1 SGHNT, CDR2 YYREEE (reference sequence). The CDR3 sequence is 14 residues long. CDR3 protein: CASSGDRDSHIGYF. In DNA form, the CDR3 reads TGTGCCAGCAGCGGCGACAGGGACTCGCATATTGGATATTTT.

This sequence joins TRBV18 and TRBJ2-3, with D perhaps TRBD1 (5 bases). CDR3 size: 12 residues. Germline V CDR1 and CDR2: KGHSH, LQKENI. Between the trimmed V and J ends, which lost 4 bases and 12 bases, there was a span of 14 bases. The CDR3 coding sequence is TGTGCCAGCTCACGCGCCAGGGAAGGTCAGTATTTT. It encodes CASSRAREGQYF.

The CDR3 DNA follows: TGTGCCAGCAGCCCAGGACAGGAAAACTATGGCTACACCTTC. Encoded protein: CASSPGQENYGYTF. The chain is built from TRBV9 and TRBJ1-2, with 7 bases fitting TRBD1. V shed 4 bases, J shed 2 bases, and the junction held 5 bases outside the gene matches. The germline V gene has CDR1 SGDLS and CDR2 YYNGEE. This CDR3 region has 14 residues.

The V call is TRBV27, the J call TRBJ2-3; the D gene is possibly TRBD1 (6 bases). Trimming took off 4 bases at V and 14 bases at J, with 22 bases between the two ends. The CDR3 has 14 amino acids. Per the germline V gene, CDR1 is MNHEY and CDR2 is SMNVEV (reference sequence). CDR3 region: CASSSRPRGSSLYF. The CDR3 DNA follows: TGTGCCAGCAGTTCTCGACCCAGGGGCAGTTCGTTGTATTTT.

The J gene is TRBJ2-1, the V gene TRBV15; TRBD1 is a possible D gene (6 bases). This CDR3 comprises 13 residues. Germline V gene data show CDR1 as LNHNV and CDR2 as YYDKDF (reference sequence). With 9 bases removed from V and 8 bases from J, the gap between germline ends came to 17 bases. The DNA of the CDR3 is TGTGCCACTAATAAAGGACAGAGCGATGAGCAGTTCTTC. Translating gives CATNKGQSDEQFF.

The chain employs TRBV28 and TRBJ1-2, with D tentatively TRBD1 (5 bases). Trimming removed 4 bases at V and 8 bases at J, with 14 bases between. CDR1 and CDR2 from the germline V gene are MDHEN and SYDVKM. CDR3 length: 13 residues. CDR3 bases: TGTGCCAGCAGTTCGACCCGGCAGGGAGGCTACACCTTC. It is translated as CASSSTRQGGYTF.

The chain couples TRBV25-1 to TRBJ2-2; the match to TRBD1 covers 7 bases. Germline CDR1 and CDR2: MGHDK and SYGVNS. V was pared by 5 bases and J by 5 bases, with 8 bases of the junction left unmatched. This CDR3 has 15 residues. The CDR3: CASSLRQGRTGELFF. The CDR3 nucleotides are TGTGCCAGCAGTTTACGACAGGGACGGACCGGGGAGCTGTTTTTT.

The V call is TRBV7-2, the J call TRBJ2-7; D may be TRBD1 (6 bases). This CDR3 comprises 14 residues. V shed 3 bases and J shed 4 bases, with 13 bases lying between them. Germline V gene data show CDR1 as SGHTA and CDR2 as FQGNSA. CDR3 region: CASSFLTRGYEQYF. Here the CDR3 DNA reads TGTGCCAGCAGCTTTCTGACCAGGGGTTACGAGCAGTACTTC.

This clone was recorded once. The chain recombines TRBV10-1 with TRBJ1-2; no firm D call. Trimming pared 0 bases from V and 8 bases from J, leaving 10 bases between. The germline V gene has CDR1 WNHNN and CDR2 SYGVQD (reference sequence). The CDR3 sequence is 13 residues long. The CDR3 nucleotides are TGCGCCAGCAGTGAGTCCGGGGTCCGGGGCTACACCTTC. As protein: CASSESGVRGYTF.

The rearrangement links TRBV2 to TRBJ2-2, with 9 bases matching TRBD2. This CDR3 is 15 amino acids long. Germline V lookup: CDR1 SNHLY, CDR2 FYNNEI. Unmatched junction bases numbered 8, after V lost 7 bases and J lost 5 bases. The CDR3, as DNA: TGTGCCAGCATTCCGGGCGGGGGGGTAACCGGGGAGCTGTTTTTT. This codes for CASIPGGGVTGELFF.

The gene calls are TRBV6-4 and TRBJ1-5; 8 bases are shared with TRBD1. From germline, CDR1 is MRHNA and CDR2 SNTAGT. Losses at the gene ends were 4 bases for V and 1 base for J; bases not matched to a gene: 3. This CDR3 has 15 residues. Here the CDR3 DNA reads TGTGCCAGCAGTGGACAGGGGATGAGCAATCAGCCCCAGCATTTT. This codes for CASSGQGMSNQPQHF.

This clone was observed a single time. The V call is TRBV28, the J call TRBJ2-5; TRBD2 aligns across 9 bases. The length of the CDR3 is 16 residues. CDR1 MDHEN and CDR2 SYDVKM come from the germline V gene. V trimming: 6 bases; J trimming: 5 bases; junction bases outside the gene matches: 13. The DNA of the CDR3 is TGTGCCAGCAGCATTCCGGGACTAGCTATTTCCGAGACCCAGTACTTC. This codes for CASSIPGLAISETQYF.

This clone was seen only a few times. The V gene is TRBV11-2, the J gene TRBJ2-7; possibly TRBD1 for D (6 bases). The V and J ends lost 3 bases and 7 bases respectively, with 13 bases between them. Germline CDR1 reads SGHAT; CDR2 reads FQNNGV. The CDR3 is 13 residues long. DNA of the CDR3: TGTGCCAGCAGCTTGCAGGGGCCGGGGGAGCAGTACTTC. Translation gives CASSLQGPGEQYF.